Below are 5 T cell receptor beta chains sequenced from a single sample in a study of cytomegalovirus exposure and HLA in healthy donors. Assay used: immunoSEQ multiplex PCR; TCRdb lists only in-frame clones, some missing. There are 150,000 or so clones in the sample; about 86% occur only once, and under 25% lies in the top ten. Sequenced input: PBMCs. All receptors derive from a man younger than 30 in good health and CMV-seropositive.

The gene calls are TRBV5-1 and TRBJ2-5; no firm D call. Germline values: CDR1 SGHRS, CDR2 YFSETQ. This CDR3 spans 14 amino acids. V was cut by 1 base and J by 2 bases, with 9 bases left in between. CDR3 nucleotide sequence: TGCGCCAGCAGCTTGCGGAGCCCTCAAGAGACCCAGTACTTC. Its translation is CASSLRSPQETQYF.

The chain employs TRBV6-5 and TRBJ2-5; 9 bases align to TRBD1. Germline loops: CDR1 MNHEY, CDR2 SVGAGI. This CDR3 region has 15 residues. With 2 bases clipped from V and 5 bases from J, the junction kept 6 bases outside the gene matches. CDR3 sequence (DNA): TGTGCCAGCAGTTACACATACAGGGGGCTGGAGACCCAGTACTTC. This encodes CASSYTYRGLETQYF.

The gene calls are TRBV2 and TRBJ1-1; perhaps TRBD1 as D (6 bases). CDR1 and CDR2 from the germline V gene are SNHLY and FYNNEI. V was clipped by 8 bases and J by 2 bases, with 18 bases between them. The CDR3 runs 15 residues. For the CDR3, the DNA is TGTGCCAGCCTAATCGAACCAGGGGTAAACACTGAAGCTTTCTTT. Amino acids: CASLIEPGVNTEAFF.

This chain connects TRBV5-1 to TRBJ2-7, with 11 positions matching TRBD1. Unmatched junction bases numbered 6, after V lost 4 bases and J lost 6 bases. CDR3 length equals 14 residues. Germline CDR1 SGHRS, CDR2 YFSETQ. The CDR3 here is CASSPGTGGREQYF. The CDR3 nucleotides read TGCGCCAGCAGCCCCGGGACAGGGGGTCGCGAGCAGTACTTC.

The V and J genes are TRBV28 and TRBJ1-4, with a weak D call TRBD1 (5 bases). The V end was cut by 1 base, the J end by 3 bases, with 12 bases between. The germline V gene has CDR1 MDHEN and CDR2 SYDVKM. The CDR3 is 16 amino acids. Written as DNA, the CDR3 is TGTGCCAGCAGTTTATATCAGGGCAAAGCTAATGAAAAACTGTTTTTT. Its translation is CASSLYQGKANEKLFF. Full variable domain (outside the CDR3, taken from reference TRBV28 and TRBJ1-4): DVKVTQSSRYLVKRTGEKVFLECVQDMDHENMFWYRQDPGLGLRLIYFSYDVKMKEKGDIPEGYSVSREKKERFSLILESASTNQTSMYLCASSLYQGKANEKLFFGSGTQLSVL.